Presented here are 24 T cell receptor beta chains from one specimen sequenced in a study of blood T cell repertoires in COVID-19. TCRdb keeps only in-frame clones here, not all; method: immunoSEQ multiplex PCR. The sample has fewer than 40,000 clones; roughly nine tenths are singletons. The sequenced sample consisted of peripheral blood. Every receptor here comes from a human donor in a cohort sampled during active COVID-19.

The rearrangement links TRBV10-1 to TRBJ2-7; a possible D gene is TRBD2 (6 bases). V was cut by 4 bases and J by 6 bases, with 19 bases left in between. Germline V gives CDR1 WNHNN, CDR2 SYGVQD (reference sequence). This CDR3 is 15 amino acids long. Here the CDR3 DNA reads TGCGCCAGCAGTGTTTCGACGGGGGTAGGGACCGAGCAGTACTTC. As protein: CASSVSTGVGTEQYF.

The chain joins TRBV6-2 or TRBV6-3 to TRBJ2-3; D perhaps matches TRBD1 (6 bases). Looked up from germline, CDR1 is MNHEY and CDR2 is SVGEGT. Trimming shortened V by 5 bases and J by 4 bases, and 25 bases separated the two germline ends. The CDR3 totals 18 residues. For the CDR3, the DNA is TGTGCCAGCAGTAATTCTAGCAACCACGTAGGGGGACCAGATACGCAGTATTTT. It is translated as CASSNSSNHVGGPDTQYF.

The chain has TRBV2 and TRBJ2-7, with D perhaps TRBD1 (6 bases). Germline V gene lookup returns CDR1 SNHLY and CDR2 FYNNEI. This CDR3 comprises 15 residues. Trimming took 4 bases from V and 3 from J, leaving 16 bases between them. The CDR3 DNA follows: TGTGCCAGCAGTGTTTCCAGGGGAAACTACTACGAGCAGTACTTC. Protein product: CASSVSRGNYYEQYF.

This sequence joins TRBV5-1 and TRBJ2-7; 9 bases are shared with TRBD1. Looked up from germline, CDR1 is SGHRS and CDR2 is YFSETQ. The V and J ends lost 3 bases and 1 base, in that order; junction bases with no gene match: 2. CDR3 length equals 14 residues. This chain's CDR3 is CASSWGTGSYEQYF. The CDR3 DNA reads as TGCGCCAGCAGCTGGGGGACAGGGTCCTACGAGCAGTACTTC.

The gene calls are TRBV27 and TRBJ2-7, with TRBD2 identical over 10 bases. The germline V gene encodes CDR1 MNHEY and CDR2 SMNVEV (reference sequence). CDR3 length: 12 amino acids. The trim removed 6 bases at V and 6 bases at J, leaving 2 bases unmatched. CDR3 sequence reads: CASRLAGSEQYF. CDR3 DNA sequence: TGTGCCAGCAGACTAGCGGGATCCGAGCAGTACTTC.

V and J are TRBV7-2 and TRBJ2-7; 9 nucleotides line up with TRBD1. This CDR3 has 14 residues. The germline CDR1 and CDR2 sequences are SGHTA and FQGNSA. V gave up 3 bases and J gave up 6 bases; unmatched junction bases: 6. The CDR3 nucleotides read TGTGCCAGCAGCTTGTTCGGGGACAGGGTCGAGCAGTACTTC. Protein sequence: CASSLFGDRVEQYF. Using reference TRBV7-2 and TRBJ2-7 for the parts outside the CDR3, the full variable domain is GAGVSQSPSNKVTEKGKDVELRCDPISGHTALYWYRQSLGQGLEFLIYFQGNSAPDKSGLPSDRFSAERTGGSVSTLTIQRTQQEDSAVYLCASSLFGDRVEQYFGPGTRLTVT.

The chain carries TRBV20-1 and TRBJ1-1; 8 bases are shared with TRBD1. V was clipped by 3 bases and J by 4 bases; unmatched bases: 7. CDR1 and CDR2 from the germline V gene are DFQATT and SNEGSKA (reference sequence). The length of the CDR3 is 14 residues. Written as DNA, the CDR3 is TGCAGTGCTAGTTCCCTGACAGGGGCCACTGAAGCTTTCTTT. It encodes CSASSLTGATEAFF.

CDR3 region: CASSERVSTDTQYF. The CDR3 bases are TGTGCCAGCAGCGAGCGGGTCTCCACAGATACGCAGTATTTT. This chain links TRBV7-9 with TRBJ2-3; tentative D call: TRBD2 (6 bases). Germline V lookup: CDR1 SEHNR, CDR2 FQNEAQ (reference sequence). The CDR3 runs to 14 residues. The germline V and J ends were trimmed by 5 bases and 2 bases, with 11 bases remaining between them.

This chain joins TRBV29-1 and TRBJ2-7, with a possible D match to TRBD1 (5 bases). Germline CDR1 is SQVTM and CDR2 is ANQGSEA. CDR3 length: 13 amino acids. V shed 5 bases and J shed 2 bases, with 13 bases lying between them. The DNA of the CDR3 is TGCAGCGTTACCACGACAGCACCCTACGAGCAGTACTTC. The encoded protein is CSVTTTAPYEQYF.

The rearrangement uses TRBV6-5 and TRBJ2-7, with D perhaps matching TRBD1 (7 bases). V was shortened by 7 bases and J by 7 bases, with 17 bases between the two germline ends. CDR1 and CDR2 from the germline V gene are MNHEY and SVGAGI. The CDR3 contains 13 residues. The CDR3 loop is CASTEGAHREQYF. CDR3 DNA: TGTGCCAGCACGGAGGGGGCGCATAGGGAGCAGTACTTC.

DNA of the CDR3: TGTGCCAGCAGTTACAGCGGGGATTACAATGAGCAGTTCTTC. Translation: CASSYSGDYNEQFF. V gene TRBV6-5 combines with J gene TRBJ2-1, with 7 bases that match TRBD2. The CDR3 is made up of 14 amino acids. The J segment lost 4 bases and the V segment lost 2 bases, leaving 2 bases of the junction unmatched. The germline V gene encodes CDR1 MNHEY and CDR2 SVGAGI.

DNA for the CDR3: TGTGCCAGCAGCCAAGAATACAGGGGCAATCAGCCCCAGCATTTT. Translated: CASSQEYRGNQPQHF. The chain carries TRBV3-1 (or the pseudogene TRBV3-2) and TRBJ1-5, with D possibly matching TRBD1 (6 bases). V lost 0 bases to trimming and J lost 2 bases, with 8 bases between them. The germline CDR1 and CDR2 sequences are LGHDT and YNNKEL (reference sequence). The length of the CDR3 is 15 residues.

V gene TRBV18 combines with J gene TRBJ1-5; D gene ambiguous. Germline CDR1 reads KGHSH; CDR2 reads LQKENI. Trimming removed 2 bases from V and 9 bases from J, with 11 bases in between. The CDR3 has 13 residues. Here the CDR3 DNA reads TGTGCCAGCTCACCATCCCCAACGGGGCCCCAGCATTTT. Protein sequence: CASSPSPTGPQHF. The complete variable domain, with remaining parts taken from reference TRBV18 and TRBJ1-5, reads NAGVMQNPRHLVRRRGQEARLRCSPMKGHSHVYWYRQLPEEGLKFMVYLQKENIIDESGMPKERFSAEFPKEGPSILRIQQVVRGDSAAYFCASSPSPTGPQHFGDGTRLSIL.

The V gene is TRBV5-6, the J gene TRBJ2-3, with 10 nucleotides matching TRBD2. Trimming cost V 2 bases and J 7 bases; bases outside gene matches: 16. CDR1 is SGHDT, CDR2 YYEEEE, per germline. The CDR3 has 18 residues. The CDR3: CASSLSFLLAGVSHTQYF. CDR3 nucleotide sequence: TGTGCCAGCAGCTTAAGTTTCCTGCTAGCGGGGGTTAGTCATACGCAGTATTTT.

This chain connects TRBV3-1 (or the pseudogene TRBV3-2) to TRBJ1-2, with TRBD1 as a possible D gene (6 bases). The V end lost 5 bases, the J end lost 2 bases, and 9 bases lay between the germline ends. This CDR3 is built from 13 residues. The germline CDR1 and CDR2 sequences are LGHDT and YNNKEL (reference sequence). CDR3 bases: TGTGCCAGCAGCGATGACAGGAACTATGGCTACACCTTC. It translates to CASSDDRNYGYTF.

The V call is TRBV6-2 or TRBV6-3, the J call TRBJ2-7, with no clear D. CDR1 is MNHEY and CDR2 is SVGEGT in the germline V gene. The CDR3 is 12 residues long. Trimming removed 2 bases at V and 6 bases at J, with 8 bases between. CDR3 protein: CASSYGSGEQYF. The CDR3 DNA reads as TGTGCCAGCAGTTACGGTTCCGGCGAGCAGTACTTC.

The chain employs TRBV9 and TRBJ2-3; TRBD2 matches at 11 bases. This CDR3 spans 15 amino acids. Germline V gene data show CDR1 as SGDLS and CDR2 as YYNGEE. The ends lost 7 bases at V and 1 base at J; junction bases unmatched: 5. The CDR3 coding sequence is TGTGCCAGCGGATATAGCGGGAGGGGCACAGATACGCAGTATTTT. It is translated as CASGYSGRGTDTQYF.

The chain has TRBV29-1 and TRBJ2-5; the match to TRBD2 covers 8 bases. Germline CDR1 is SQVTM and CDR2 is ANQGSEA. This CDR3 comprises 15 residues. The ends lost 4 bases at V and 4 bases at J; junction bases unmatched: 11. The CDR3 nucleotides are TGCAGCGTTGTCTTCACTAGCGGATTTGGAGAGACCCAGTACTTC. As protein: CSVVFTSGFGETQYF.

The chain has TRBV5-1 and TRBJ2-1; TRBD2 aligns across 8 bases. The CDR3 is 16 residues long. The trim removed 3 bases at V and 4 bases at J, leaving 9 bases unmatched. Germline CDR1 is SGHRS and CDR2 is YFSETQ. This CDR3 reads CASSSALAGPYNEQFF. Here the CDR3 DNA reads TGCGCCAGCAGCTCCGCGCTAGCGGGTCCTTACAATGAGCAGTTCTTC. Full variable domain (rest looked up from reference TRBV5-1 and TRBJ2-1): KAGVTQTPRYLIKTRGQQVTLSCSPISGHRSVSWYQQTPGQGLQFLFEYFSETQRNKGNFPGRFSGRQFSNSRSEMNVSTLELGDSALYLCASSSALAGPYNEQFFGPGTRLTVL.

The V and J genes are TRBV10-2 and TRBJ1-3; 10 bases map to TRBD1. CDR3 size: 12 residues. J gave up 7 bases and V 8 bases, and 2 bases lay outside the gene matches. Per the germline V gene, CDR1 is WSHSY and CDR2 is SAAADI. CDR3 protein: CASGGQGNTIYF. As DNA, the CDR3 is TGCGCCAGCGGGGGACAGGGGAACACCATATATTTT.

The rearrangement joins TRBV7-2 to TRBJ2-5, with 10 bases that match TRBD2. The germline CDR1 and CDR2 sequences are SGHTA and FQGNSA. This CDR3 spans 15 amino acids. The V segment lost 2 bases and the J segment 1 base; nucleotides outside the gene matches: 1. CDR3 sequence: CASSLTSGVQETQYF. The CDR3 coding sequence is TGTGCCAGCAGCTTAACTAGCGGGGTCCAAGAGACCCAGTACTTC.

This chain joins TRBV5-1 and TRBJ2-2, with TRBD1 matching 10 bases. J was trimmed by 4 bases and V by 4 bases; bases with no gene match: 7. Germline loops: CDR1 SGHRS, CDR2 YFSETQ. CDR3 length equals 16 residues. The CDR3 bases are TGCGCCAGCAGCGGTAGACAGGGGGCCGGCACCGGGGAGCTGTTTTTT. Translating gives CASSGRQGAGTGELFF.

J is TRBJ2-1 and V is TRBV7-9, with D perhaps TRBD2 (5 bases). The CDR3 consists of 15 residues. Between the trimmed V and J ends, which lost 5 bases and 4 bases, there was a span of 15 bases. Per germline, CDR1 SEHNR and CDR2 FQNEAQ (reference sequence). This CDR3 reads CASSGGGRNYNEQFF. The CDR3 nucleotides are TGTGCCAGCAGCGGAGGTGGTCGGAATTACAATGAGCAGTTCTTC. The full variable domain, its missing parts supplied by reference TRBV7-9 and TRBJ2-1, is DTGVSQNPRHKITKRGQNVTFRCDPISEHNRLYWYRQTLGQGPEFLTYFQNEAQLEKSRLLSDRFSAERPKGSFSTLEIQRTEQGDSAMYLCASSGGGRNYNEQFFGPGTRLTVL.

The chain combines TRBV10-3 with TRBJ2-7; possibly TRBD2 for D (6 bases). Germline-derived CDR1 and CDR2 are ENHRY and SYGVKD. V was cut by 2 bases and J by 5 bases, with 7 bases left in between. The CDR3 is 12 residues long. The chain's CDR3 is CAISEAGNEQYF. CDR3 nucleotide sequence: TGTGCCATCAGTGAGGCGGGGAACGAGCAGTACTTC.